This TCR beta chain was recovered during a study of shared clonotypes between healthy human individuals (dated by TCRdb to between 2020 and 2021). Regarding the research as a whole: A few men and two women, aged 18 to 49 years, made up the cohort. Libraries were prepared and TCR repertoires were sequenced by different laboratories using diverse techniques, in order to increase sequencing depth and limit assay-specific biases. For each donor, three plates each were used for CD4 naive and CD4 memory, two plates were used for CD8 naive, and one plate was used for CD8 memory. Per donor, leukapheresis produced somewhere between about 0.94 and 8.9 billion PBMCs. Blood TCR repertoires of about five healthy adults were deeply sequenced to estimate repertoire size and the extent of clonotype sharing between individuals. The paper as a whole reports these results and caveats: Sampling was restricted to blood, and TCR repertoires in tissue are likely to differ from TCR repertoires in blood. The genetic and exposure-history diversity represented was limited by the small number of donors. Rarefaction of sorted-subset datasets indicated incomplete sequencing despite the large sequencing depth. Larger estimated clonotype richness was generally found for naive subsets than for memory subsets. Pairwise subsampling led to the expectation that sequencing depth would affect the degree of clonotype sharing among donors. When a handful of donors were compared, the shared fraction of clonotypes was about 5.5% for naive CD4, approximately 3.5% for naive CD8, 2% to 2.5% for memory CD4, and 0.3% to 0.5% for memory CD8. Compared with non-shared clonotypes, clonotypes shared by all four sorted-subset donors had higher generation probabilities.

On this clone itself: The clone's antigen remains unknown. There are no base qualities to consult, and no much larger clone falls within one base.

CDR1 and CDR2, per the germline V gene (reference sequence), are MNHEY and SMNVEV. The cysteine opens and the phenylalanine closes a CDR3 of 11 amino acids. Kept here is only the CDR3 DNA, which spans 33 bases and is read in frame from base 1. The germline V and J ends show losses of 6 bases and 11 bases respectively, and no gene match explains 5 bases of the junction. For the CD8 naive samples, CD45RO-negative cells were positively selected for CCR7, yielding a CD45RA+CCR7+ population from which TemRA cells were excluded. The donors were healthy, HIV-negative adults with no recently reported acute infections or vaccinations. Only Caucasian adults living in Nashville, Tennessee, USA were represented among the donors. Blood was collected by leukapheresis, and PBMCs were isolated by Ficoll-Histopaque density gradient centrifugation and then cryopreserved in liquid nitrogen vapor phase. Analytical flow cytometry was used to check the purity and quantity of each magnetically sorted T cell population. Genomic DNA was isolated from every sorted fraction and measured by UV absorbance on a Nanodrop 2000c.

Using the deep immunoSEQ assay, TCR CDR3 regions were amplified from genomic DNA by multiplex PCR. Genomic DNA extracted from each cell subset was distributed evenly over all wells of several immunoSEQ 96-well plates, and each plate served as one replicate. For sorted subsets, 200 to 250 ng of genomic DNA, equivalent to 25,000 to 35,000 T cell genomes, went into each replicate PCR. The purified libraries were quantified using a Qubit 3.0 fluorometer, sized with a Bioanalyzer 2100, and then quantified again using the KAPA Library Quantification kit. Each immunoSEQ 96-well plate was sequenced on its own single-read 150-cycle Illumina NextSeq 550 flow cell. In the paper's pipeline: Because the immunoSEQ output included only junctional sequences and no quality scores, the filtering could not be the same as the filtering used for full-length reads. To assign V/J genes and CDR3, sequences were annotated against IMGT germline references using PyIR, a Python wrapper for IgBLAST v1.9. Reads with weak V/J assignments (E-value above 1e-6), missing CDR3, stop codons, out-of-frame junctions, or ambiguous translated residues were removed. A V3J clonotype was defined by an identical inferred V gene, J gene, and CDR3 amino acid sequence. Percentage overlap between repertoires was computed as shared unique clonotypes divided by the size of the smaller repertoire. Repertoire richness was assessed with RTK rarefaction, the Chao1 estimator, and Recon v2.1 estimates of unobserved clonotypes. OLGA was used to compute generation probabilities for all TCRbeta clonotypes that the gDNA method yielded from a few donors. Imported from immuneACCESS, the table was reduced by TCRdb to in-frame sequences with V and J called. These copies leave out some clones; in studies compared against another copy, an unresolved V gene accounts for under half, and the cause of the remainder is not known. V, J and clone size derive from that table, while D and trimming were established from the DNA sequence. This sample comprises nearly 2 million clones, around 96% of them detected only once. Together, the top ten hold 1.2% of the sample.

This chain joins TRBV27 to TRBJ1-1, with 8 middle bases fitting TRBD1. This TCR derives from a man between 18 and 35 years old in good health. The sample taken for sequencing was naive CD8+ T cells sorted from blood. This specimen's cell subset or site label, interpreted: CD45RA+CCR7+. DNA sequence: TGTGCCAGCAGAACAGGGGGTAAGGCTTTCTTT. It translates as CASRTGGKAFF.